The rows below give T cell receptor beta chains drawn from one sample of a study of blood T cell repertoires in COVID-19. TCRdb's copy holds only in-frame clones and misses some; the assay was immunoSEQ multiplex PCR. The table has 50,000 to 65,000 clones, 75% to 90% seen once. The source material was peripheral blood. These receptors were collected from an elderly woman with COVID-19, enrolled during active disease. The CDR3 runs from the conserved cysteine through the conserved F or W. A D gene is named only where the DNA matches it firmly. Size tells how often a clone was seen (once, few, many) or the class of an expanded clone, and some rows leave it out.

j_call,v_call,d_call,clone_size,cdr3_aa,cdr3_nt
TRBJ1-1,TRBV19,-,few,CASSTAGQRNTEAFF,TGTGCCAGTAGTACGGCAGGCCAAAGGAACACTGAAGCTTTCTTT
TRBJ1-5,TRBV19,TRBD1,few,CASSLTGGNQPQHF,TGTGCCAGTAGTTTGACAGGGGGCAATCAGCCCCAGCATTTT
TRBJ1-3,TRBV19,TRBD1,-,CASRATGGFSHTIYF,TGTGCCAGTAGAGCGACAGGGGGCTTCAGTCACACCATATATTTT
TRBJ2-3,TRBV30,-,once,CAGTRQNLYTDTQYF,TGTGCCGGGACAAGACAGAACCTATACACAGATACGCAGTATTTT
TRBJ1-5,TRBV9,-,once,CASSVDTHGPQHF,TGTGCCAGCAGCGTAGACACCCATGGGCCCCAGCATTTT
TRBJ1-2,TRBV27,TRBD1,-,CASSLQGANYGYTF,TGTGCCAGCAGTTTACAGGGGGCTAACTATGGCTACACCTTC
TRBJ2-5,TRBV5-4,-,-,CASSPGARDKTQYF,TGTGCCAGCAGCCCAGGGGCCCGAGACAAGACCCAGTACTTC
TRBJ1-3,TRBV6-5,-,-,CASRAEPSGNTIYF,TGTGCCAGCAGGGCAGAACCCTCTGGAAACACCATATATTTT
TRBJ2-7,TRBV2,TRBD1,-,CASSRDRLPNF,TGTGCCAGCTCAAGGGACAGACTCCCCAATTTC
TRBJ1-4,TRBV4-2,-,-,CASSQGGGNEKLFF,TGTGCCAGCAGCCAAGGCGGGGGTAATGAAAAACTGTTTTTT
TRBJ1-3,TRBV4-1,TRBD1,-,CASSQVTGGLNTIYF,TGCGCCAGCAGCCAAGTGACAGGGGGGTTGAACACCATATATTTT
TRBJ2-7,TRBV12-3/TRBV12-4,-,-,CASSRNRFYEQYF,TGTGCCAGCAGCAGAAACAGGTTCTACGAGCAGTACTTC
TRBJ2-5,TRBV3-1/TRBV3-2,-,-,CASSPAHRVQETQYF,TGTGCCAGCAGCCCCGCCCACAGGGTTCAAGAGACCCAGTACTTC
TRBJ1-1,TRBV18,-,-,CASSPQGLLMNTEAFF,TGTGCCAGCTCACCGCAGGGGCTACTGATGAACACTGAAGCTTTCTTT
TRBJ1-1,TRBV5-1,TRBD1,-,CASSLAAGGKAFF,TGCGCCAGCAGCTTGGCGGCAGGGGGCAAAGCTTTCTTT
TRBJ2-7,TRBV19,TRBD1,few,CASSARGSSYEQYF,TGTGCCAGTAGTGCCAGGGGGTCCTCCTACGAGCAGTACTTC
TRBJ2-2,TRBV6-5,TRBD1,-,CASQKTGTTGELFF,TGTGCCAGCCAGAAGACAGGGACCACCGGGGAGCTGTTTTTT
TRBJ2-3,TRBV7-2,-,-,CASSLLPPGRGITDTQYF,TGTGCCAGCAGCTTATTACCCCCGGGGCGGGGAATCACAGATACGCAGTATTTT
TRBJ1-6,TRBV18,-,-,CASSPSEGNSPLHF,TGTGCCAGCTCACCATCGGAGGGGAATTCACCCCTCCACTTT
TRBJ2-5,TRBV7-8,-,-,CASSWRQTGALQTQYF,TGTGCCAGCAGCTGGAGACAGACAGGCGCGTTACAGACCCAGTACTTC
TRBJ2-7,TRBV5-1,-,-,CASSPTGYEQYF,TGCGCCAGCAGCCCTACAGGATACGAGCAGTACTTC
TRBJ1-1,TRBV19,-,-,CASSIFQGGEAFF,TGTGCCAGTAGTATTTTCCAGGGAGGTGAAGCTTTCTTT
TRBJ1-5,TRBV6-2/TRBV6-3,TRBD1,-,CASSRLRDRDQPQHF,TGTGCCAGCAGTCGCCTTCGGGACAGAGATCAGCCCCAGCATTTT
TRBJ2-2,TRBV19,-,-,CASSIRRGTGELFF,TGTGCCAGTAGTATACGGAGGGGCACCGGGGAGCTGTTTTTT